This T cell receptor beta chain was found in a study of T-cell memory formation after mild COVID-19. The overall study: Largely, TCR clusters stayed within a single donor.

Notes on the study in general: In second-wave clones peaking day 37, SARS-CoV-2 specificity remained unconfirmed. Of the contracting clones, CD4+ ones lay mainly in CM and EM, and CD8+ ones in EMRA.

This clonotype was picked up many times. The target antigen is unknown. MiXCR was run by TCRdb on the 5' RACE reads, yielding one entry per CDR3 protein. The data contain approximately 500,000 distinct CDR3 sequences, more than 20% of them singletons. The sequence came from an adult woman who had mild COVID-19 (a few samples of this study predate the infection). Cell type and time point are not known. The sequencing input was PBMCs or a T cell subset sorted from them (not recorded which).

The CDR3 region is CASSLGLVYEQYF. CDR3 nucleotides: TGTGCCAGCAGCTTGGGACTAGTCTACGAGCAGTACTTC. The J gene is TRBJ2-7, the V gene TRBV12-3 or TRBV12-4, with 8 nucleotides matching TRBD2. V was pared by 6 bases and J by 3 bases, with 4 bases of the junction left unmatched. CDR3 length equals 13 residues.